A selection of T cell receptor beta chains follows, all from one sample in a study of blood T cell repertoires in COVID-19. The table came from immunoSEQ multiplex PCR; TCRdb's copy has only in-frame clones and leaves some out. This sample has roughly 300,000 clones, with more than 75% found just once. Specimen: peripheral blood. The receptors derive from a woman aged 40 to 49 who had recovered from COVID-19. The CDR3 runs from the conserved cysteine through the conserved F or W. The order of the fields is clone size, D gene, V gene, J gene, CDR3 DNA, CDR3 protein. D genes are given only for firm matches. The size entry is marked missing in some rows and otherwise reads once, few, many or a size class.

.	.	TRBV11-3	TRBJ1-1	TGTGCCAGCAGCTTATCTTTGGGTGAGGGTACTGAAGCTTTCTTT	CASSLSLGEGTEAFF
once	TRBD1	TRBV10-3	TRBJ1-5	TGTGCCATCAGTGAGTCGACAGGGAACGGTCAGCCCCAGCATTTT	CAISESTGNGQPQHF
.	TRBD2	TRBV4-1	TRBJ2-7	TGCGCCAGCAGCCAAATCAGCGGGGGGCCTTCCTACGAGCAGTACTTC	CASSQISGGPSYEQYF
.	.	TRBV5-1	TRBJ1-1	TGCGCCAGCAGCTTTGATGGGGGCGCGACTGAAGCTTTCTTT	CASSFDGGATEAFF
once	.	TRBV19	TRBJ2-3	TGTGCCAGTAGTCCCTCATTTACGGGGGGCACGTATTTT	CASSPSFTGGTYF
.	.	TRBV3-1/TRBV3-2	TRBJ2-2	TGTGCCAGCAGCCGGCTAGATACCGGGGAGCTGTTTTTT	CASSRLDTGELFF
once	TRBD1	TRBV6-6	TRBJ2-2	TGTGCCAGCAGTCGACAGGGGGATTCCGGGGAGCTGTTTTTT	CASSRQGDSGELFF
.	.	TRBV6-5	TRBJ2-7	TGTGCCACACAAACCGCAATCCGAACCTACGAGCAGTACTTC	CATQTAIRTYEQYF
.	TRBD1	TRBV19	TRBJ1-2	TGTGCCAGTAGTATAGATCTAGAGGGGGCCGGCTATGGCTACACCTTC	CASSIDLEGAGYGYTF
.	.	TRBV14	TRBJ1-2	TGTGCCAGCAGCCAAGATTGGGGCAGTCCCTATGGCTACACCTTC	CASSQDWGSPYGYTF
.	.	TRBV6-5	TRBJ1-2	TGTGCCAGCAGTTCCCGACAGATCTATGACTATGGCTACACCTTC	CASSSRQIYDYGYTF
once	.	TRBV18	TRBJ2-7	TGTGCCAGCTCACCGTCCCGGACAGACGAGGAGTACTTC	CASSPSRTDEEYF